The clone carrying this TCR beta chain was observed once. Sequence at one end of the junction differs from germline and may be a read error. This specimen belongs to a study of blood T cells in healthy people across ages. Extraction yielded at least 6 micrograms of total RNA per sample. Combining a sample-barcoded 5' primer with a J-beta primer mix, a second PCR ran for 7 to 11 cycles. TCRdb re-called the 5' RACE reads through MiXCR, storing one row per CDR3 protein. This sample has over a million distinct CDR3 sequences, with roughly 43% found just once. In germline, CDR1 is MNHNS, CDR2 SASEGT. The CDR3 has 12 residues.

This sequence joins TRBV6-1 and TRBJ2-5; D might be TRBD2 (5 bases). The receptor was derived from a woman younger than 30 in good health. Sequences were obtained from blood. The CDR3 sequence: CTSSDWLAEQYF. CDR3 in DNA: TGTACCAGCAGTGATTGGCTAGCTGAGCAGTACTTC.